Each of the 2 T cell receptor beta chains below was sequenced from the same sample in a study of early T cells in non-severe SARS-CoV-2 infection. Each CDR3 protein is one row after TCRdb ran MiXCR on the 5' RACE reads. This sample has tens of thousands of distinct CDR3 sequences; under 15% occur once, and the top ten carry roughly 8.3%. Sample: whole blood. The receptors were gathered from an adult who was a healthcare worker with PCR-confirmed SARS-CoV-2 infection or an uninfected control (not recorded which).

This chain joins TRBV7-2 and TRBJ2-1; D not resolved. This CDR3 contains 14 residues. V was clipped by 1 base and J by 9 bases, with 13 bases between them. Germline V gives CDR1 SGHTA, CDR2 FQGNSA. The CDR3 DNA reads TGTGCCAGCAGCTTAGAAGGGTATTATCCTGAGCAGTTCTTC. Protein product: CASSLEGYYPEQFF.

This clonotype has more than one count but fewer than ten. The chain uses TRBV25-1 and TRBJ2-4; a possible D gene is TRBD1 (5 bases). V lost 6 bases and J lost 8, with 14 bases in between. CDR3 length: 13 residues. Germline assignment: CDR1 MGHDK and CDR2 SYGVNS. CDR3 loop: CASRAAGKDIQYF. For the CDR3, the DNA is TGTGCCAGCAGGGCGGCAGGGAAGGACATTCAGTACTTC.